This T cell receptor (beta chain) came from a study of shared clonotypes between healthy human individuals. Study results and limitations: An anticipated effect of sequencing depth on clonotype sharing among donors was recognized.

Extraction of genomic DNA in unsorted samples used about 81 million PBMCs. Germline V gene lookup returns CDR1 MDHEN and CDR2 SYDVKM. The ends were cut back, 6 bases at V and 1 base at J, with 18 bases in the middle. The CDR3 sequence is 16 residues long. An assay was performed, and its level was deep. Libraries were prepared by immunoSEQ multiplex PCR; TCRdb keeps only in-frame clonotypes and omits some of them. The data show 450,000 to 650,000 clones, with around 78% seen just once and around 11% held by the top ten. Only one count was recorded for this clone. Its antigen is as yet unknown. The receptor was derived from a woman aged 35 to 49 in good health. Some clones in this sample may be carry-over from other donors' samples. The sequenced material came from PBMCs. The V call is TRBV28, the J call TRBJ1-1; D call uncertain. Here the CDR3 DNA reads TGTGCCAGCAGCCCACACCGCGGGTACGGGAACACTGAAGCTTTCTTT. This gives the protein CASSPHRGYGNTEAFF.